Each of the 22 T cell receptor beta chains below was sequenced from the same sample in a study of shared T cell receptors in the human thymus. Only in-frame clones appear in the TCRdb table, and some are missing; sequencing was by immunoSEQ multiplex PCR. Counted here are about 610,000 clones, more than 75% occurring once; the ten biggest clones make up around 0.0099%. The sample was also linked to a second study, of human thymus T cells.

The sequenced sample was thymocytes. These receptors all come from a boy younger than two with a congenital heart defect.

This clone was counted once. The chain carries TRBV13 and TRBJ1-2, with 7 bases lining up with TRBD1. From germline, CDR1 is PRHDT and CDR2 FYEKMQ (reference sequence). Unmatched junction bases numbered 12, after V lost 6 bases and J lost 8 bases. The CDR3 loop spans 14 amino acids. Here the CDR3 reads CASRKSYRGRGYTF. Here the CDR3 DNA reads TGTGCCAGCAGAAAAAGCTACAGGGGCCGGGGCTACACCTTC.

The rearrangement links TRBV4-1 to TRBJ1-5; 7 bases are shared with TRBD1. The CDR3 loop spans 16 amino acids. The J segment lost 2 bases and the V segment lost 2 bases, leaving 6 bases of the junction unmatched. Per the germline V gene, CDR1 is MGHRA and CDR2 is YSYEKL. The CDR3 DNA reads TGCGCCAGCAGCCAACCCGACAGGGAAGGCAATCAGCCCCAGCATTTT. It codes for CASSQPDREGNQPQHF.

The V gene is TRBV12-5, the J gene TRBJ1-1; 7 positions agree with TRBD1. From germline, CDR1 is LGHNT and CDR2 FRNRAP. This CDR3 has 14 amino acids. Losses at the gene ends were 1 base for V and 2 bases for J; bases not matched to a gene: 1. CDR3 amino acids: CASGLGQGNTEAFF. CDR3 nucleotide sequence: TGTGCTAGTGGTTTGGGACAGGGTAACACTGAAGCTTTCTTT.

V usage is TRBV5-1 and J usage is TRBJ2-5; D gene uncertain. This CDR3 contains 13 residues. Trimming shortened V by 4 bases and J by 4 bases, and 11 bases separated the two germline ends. CDR1 is SGHRS, CDR2 YFSETQ, per germline. As DNA, the CDR3 is TGCGCCAGCAGCGGCTTCTCGGGAGAGACCCAGTACTTC. Its translation: CASSGFSGETQYF.

The rearrangement links TRBV4-3 to TRBJ1-4, with a weak D call TRBD1 (5 bases). CDR3 length equals 15 residues. Trimming took 0 bases from V and 4 from J, leaving 9 bases between them. Germline V lookup: CDR1 LGHNA, CDR2 YSLEER. CDR3 sequence: CASSQEGQDNEKLFF. Here the CDR3 DNA reads TGCGCCAGCAGCCAAGAGGGGCAGGATAATGAAAAACTGTTTTTT.

This clone has a single count. The chain employs TRBV5-6 and TRBJ2-2; no clear D gene. Trimming took 0 bases from V and 1 from J, leaving 4 bases between them. The CDR3 totals 14 residues. Germline loops: CDR1 SGHDT, CDR2 YYEEEE. CDR3 residues: CASSLVQNTGELFF. CDR3 bases: TGTGCCAGCAGCTTGGTACAGAACACCGGGGAGCTGTTTTTT.

This clone appeared once. V is TRBV19 and J is TRBJ2-1, with 9 bases lining up with TRBD2. Germline CDR1 LNHDA, CDR2 SQIVND (reference sequence). The CDR3 has 14 amino acids. After removal of 5 bases from V and 9 bases from J, the junction contained 8 bases not matched to a gene. This chain's CDR3 is CASSVGLATGEQFF. In DNA form, the CDR3 reads TGTGCCAGTAGTGTGGGACTAGCTACGGGTGAGCAGTTCTTC.

The chain couples TRBV11-3 to TRBJ2-1, with TRBD2 matching over 7 bases. CDR1 SGHNT and CDR2 YENEEA come from the germline V gene. CDR3 length: 17 residues. The V segment lost 4 bases and the J segment 9 bases; nucleotides outside the gene matches: 18. CDR3 coding DNA: TGTGCCAGCAGCTCACTCCTAGCGGCCTCAGCGTATAGTGAGCAGTTCTTC. Translating gives CASSSLLAASAYSEQFF.

This clone was counted only a few times. The J gene is TRBJ2-7, the V gene TRBV5-5; D possibly corresponds to TRBD2 (6 bases). The germline V gene encodes CDR1 SGHKS and CDR2 YYEKEE (reference sequence). Deletions cut 4 bases from V and 7 bases from J, with 9 bases between. CDR3 length: 11 amino acids. CDR3 region: CASSRGREQYF. The CDR3 coding sequence is TGTGCCAGCAGCCGAGGGAGGGAGCAGTACTTC.

The chain links TRBV9 to TRBJ2-2; tentatively, D is TRBD2 (6 bases). Trimming removed 2 bases from V and 6 bases from J, with 8 bases in between. The CDR3 is 13 amino acids. Germline CDR1 reads SGDLS; CDR2 reads YYNGEE. The CDR3 nucleotides are TGTGCCAGCAGCGTTGCGGGGTCCGGGGAGCTGTTTTTT. Its translation is CASSVAGSGELFF.

V and J are TRBV4-1 and TRBJ2-5, with a weak D call TRBD2 (5 bases). Between the trimmed V and J ends, which lost 0 bases and 5 bases, there was a span of 19 bases. The CDR3 spans 17 residues. Germline CDR1 and CDR2: MGHRA and YSYEKL. This CDR3 reads CASSQDRGAVPRETQYF. In DNA form, the CDR3 reads TGCGCCAGCAGCCAAGATCGGGGAGCGGTCCCCAGGGAGACCCAGTACTTC.

CDR3 nucleotide sequence: TGTGCCAGCAGTTGTTCTCGGGACAGGGAACGAAAGACCCAGTACTTC. Translation: CASSCSRDRERKTQYF. The chain is built from TRBV6-5 and TRBJ2-5; TRBD1 agrees at 9 bases. V shed 4 bases and J 6 bases; nucleotides not matched to a gene: 12. CDR1 MNHEY and CDR2 SVGAGI come from the germline V gene. This CDR3 has 16 amino acids.

The chain links TRBV7-2 to TRBJ2-5; the match to TRBD2 covers 12 bases. The length of the CDR3 is 17 residues. The germline V gene has CDR1 SGHTA and CDR2 FQGNSA. Trimming took 0 bases from V and 5 from J; bases not matched to a gene: 7. CDR3 sequence reads: CASSLAWTSGMRETQYF. The CDR3 bases are TGTGCCAGCAGCTTAGCTTGGACTAGCGGGATGAGGGAGACCCAGTACTTC.

In this sample, this clone turned up once. The rearrangement joins TRBV5-1 to TRBJ2-1, with unresolved D. V was cut by 4 bases and J by 6 bases, with 11 bases left in between. Germline values: CDR1 SGHRS, CDR2 YFSETQ. CDR3 length: 13 amino acids. CDR3 protein: CASSRAPSNEQFF. CDR3 bases: TGCGCCAGCAGCCGAGCCCCCTCCAATGAGCAGTTCTTC.

The chain uses TRBV4-1 and TRBJ2-3; 8 nucleotides align to TRBD2. Germline V gene data show CDR1 as MGHRA and CDR2 as YSYEKL. Germline trimming cut 1 base from V and 1 base from J; bases unmatched to any gene: 4. The CDR3 extends over 16 amino acids. In DNA form, the CDR3 reads TGCGCCAGCAGCCAAGTGCTAGCGGGTCGCACAGATACGCAGTATTTT. Residues: CASSQVLAGRTDTQYF.

The V call is TRBV7-2, the J call TRBJ1-2; no clear D gene. The ends were cut back, 5 bases at V and 7 bases at J, with 17 bases in the middle. Germline loops: CDR1 SGHTA, CDR2 FQGNSA. The CDR3 runs to 14 residues. CDR3 sequence (DNA): TGTGCCAGCAGCCCCCGCGGGTCGATTCGTGGCTACACCTTC. It codes for CASSPRGSIRGYTF.

The genes are TRBV7-2 and TRBJ1-5; perhaps TRBD1 as D (5 bases). CDR3 length: 14 amino acids. Germline CDR1 SGHTA, CDR2 FQGNSA. Trimming stripped 4 bases from V and 3 bases from J, with 10 bases between. CDR3 coding DNA: TGTGCCAGCAGCTCTGCAGGGAACAATCAGCCCCAGCATTTT. This codes for CASSSAGNNQPQHF.

This chain uses TRBV28 with TRBJ2-1; the D gene is possibly TRBD1 (6 bases). Deletions cut 6 bases from V and 4 bases from J, with 13 bases between. The V gene's germline CDR1 is MDHEN and CDR2 SYDVKM. The CDR3 is 14 residues long. CDR3 loop: CASRRAGVYNEQFF. The CDR3 DNA reads as TGTGCCAGCAGGAGGGCAGGGGTGTACAATGAGCAGTTCTTC.

The chain carries TRBV19 and TRBJ1-2; weak D call: TRBD1 (5 bases). Per the germline V gene, CDR1 is LNHDA and CDR2 is SQIVND (reference sequence). CDR3 size: 14 residues. V lost 5 bases and J lost 4, with 14 bases in between. This chain's CDR3 is CASSQETDFYGYTF. The CDR3 nucleotides are TGTGCCAGTAGTCAAGAGACAGACTTCTATGGCTACACCTTC. Combining the CDR3 with reference TRBV19 and TRBJ1-2 gives the whole variable domain DGGITQSPKYLFRKEGQNVTLSCEQNLNHDAMYWYRQDPGQGLRLIYYSQIVNDFQKGDIAEGYSVSREKKESFPLTVTSAQKNPTAFYLCASSQETDFYGYTFGSGTRLTVV.

This chain uses TRBV13 with TRBJ2-1; 9 bases line up with TRBD2. The CDR3 sequence is 15 residues long. Trimming cost V 2 bases and J 8 bases; bases outside gene matches: 7. The germline gives CDR1 PRHDT, CDR2 FYEKMQ (reference sequence). CDR3: CASSLPLAGAHEQFF. The DNA for the CDR3 is TGTGCCAGCAGCTTACCCTTAGCGGGAGCCCATGAGCAGTTCTTC.

V gene TRBV5-6 combines with J gene TRBJ2-1, with D perhaps matching TRBD1 (6 bases). The germline V gene encodes CDR1 SGHDT and CDR2 YYEEEE. The CDR3 covers 19 residues. With 4 bases removed from V and 9 bases from J, the gap between germline ends came to 32 bases. The CDR3 sequence: CASSQYSRGVGSWGREQFF. The CDR3 DNA reads as TGTGCCAGCAGCCAATATTCCCGGGGAGTAGGATCTTGGGGGCGTGAGCAGTTCTTC.

This chain links TRBV7-9 with TRBJ2-7; D is possibly TRBD1 (6 bases). The germline V and J ends were trimmed by 3 bases and 2 bases, with 8 bases remaining between them. Germline V gene sequence: CDR1 SEHNR, CDR2 FQNEAQ (reference sequence). The CDR3 totals 13 residues. The CDR3 DNA follows: TGTGCCAGCAGCTTCCCAGGGGCCTACGAGCAGTACTTC. Amino acids: CASSFPGAYEQYF.